Presented here are 2 T cell receptor beta chains from one specimen sequenced in a study of technical replicates of blood from a few donors. Here immunoSEQ multiplex PCR was the method, and the copy in TCRdb shows in-frame clones only, minus some. The table has about 56,000 clones, 80% to 95% seen once. The material sequenced was PBMCs. These receptors all stem from a human donor in good health. Some clones in this sample may be carry-over from other donors' samples.

The rearrangement links TRBV7-6 to TRBJ1-1; 9 bases line up with TRBD1. This CDR3 has 16 residues. Germline assignment: CDR1 SGHVS and CDR2 FNYEAQ. Trimming cost V 4 bases and J 0 bases; bases outside gene matches: 6. The DNA of the CDR3 is TGTGCCAGCAGCTCCGCCGGGACAGGGCTGAACACTGAAGCTTTCTTT. This gives the protein CASSSAGTGLNTEAFF.

V usage is TRBV5-5 and J usage is TRBJ2-7, with D hard to call. The CDR3 has 11 residues. V lost 4 bases, J lost 6 bases, and 8 bases lay in between. The V gene's germline CDR1 is SGHKS and CDR2 YYEKEE (reference sequence). CDR3 coding DNA: TGTGCCAGCAGCCTGAACAGCGAGCAGTACTTC. This gives the protein CASSLNSEQYF.